These 32 T cell receptor beta chains were sequenced from one sample in a study of blood T cell repertoires in COVID-19. TCRdb's table, derived via immunoSEQ multiplex PCR, lists solely in-frame clones and lacks some. Here the sample spans around 76,000 clones, roughly 76% being singletons. The sample comprised peripheral blood. The source of these receptors is an elderly woman with active or convalescent COVID-19.

This chain connects TRBV12-3 or TRBV12-4 to TRBJ1-1; the match to TRBD1 covers 7 bases. J was trimmed by 7 bases and V by 3 bases; bases with no gene match: 2. This CDR3 is 12 amino acids long. As DNA, the CDR3 is TGTGCCAGCAGTTTCCGACAGGGTGAAGCTTTCTTT. It specifies CASSFRQGEAFF.

The chain recombines TRBV10-3 with TRBJ1-1, with D possibly matching TRBD1 (6 bases). V lost 9 bases and J lost 1, with 9 bases in between. CDR1 ENHRY and CDR2 SYGVKD come from the germline V gene. The CDR3 runs to 12 residues. The CDR3 region has the DNA TGTGCCATATCCAGGGGGAACACTGAAGCTTTCTTT. This codes for CAISRGNTEAFF.

J is TRBJ1-5 and V is TRBV5-5, with unresolved D. V lost 0 bases to trimming and J lost 0 bases, with 10 bases between them. Per germline, CDR1 SGHKS and CDR2 YYEKEE (reference sequence). The CDR3 contains 16 residues. The CDR3 DNA follows: TGTGCCAGCAGCTTGGGGGCAGTTGTTAGCAATCAGCCCCAGCATTTT. This gives the protein CASSLGAVVSNQPQHF.

Of note for this clone: Other DNA variants within this sample encode the same CDR3. The J gene is TRBJ2-1, the V gene TRBV6-2 or TRBV6-3; D possibly corresponds to TRBD2 (7 bases). Germline CDR1 MNHEY, CDR2 SVGEGT. The CDR3 covers 17 residues. Trimming left V 0 bases short and J 3 bases short, with 15 bases between. For the CDR3, the DNA is TGTGCCAGCAGTTACTCCCCTCCGGGGGGCATCTACAATGAGCAGTTCTTC. Translation gives CASSYSPPGGIYNEQFF.

The CDR3 sequence: CASSSRRGQGRETQYF. The CDR3 nucleotides are TGTGCCAGCAGCTCGAGGAGGGGGCAGGGAAGAGAGACCCAGTACTTC. J is TRBJ2-5 and V is TRBV11-1; TRBD1 might be the D (7 bases). The germline V gene encodes CDR1 SGHAT and CDR2 FQDESV (reference sequence). V dropped 4 bases and J dropped 4 bases, with 19 bases sitting between them. The CDR3 is 16 residues long.

The CDR3: CASSPDRGRGWKGYTF. In DNA form, the CDR3 reads TGTGCCAGCAGTCCAGATCGCGGCAGGGGATGGAAAGGCTACACCTTC. The V gene is TRBV28, the J gene TRBJ1-2, with D perhaps matching TRBD1 (6 bases). Trimming left V 5 bases short and J 8 bases short, with 24 bases between. From germline, CDR1 is MDHEN and CDR2 SYDVKM. This CDR3 spans 16 amino acids.

This clone was observed a single time. The gene calls are TRBV9 and TRBJ2-1, with 12 bases aligning to TRBD1. The CDR3 is 16 amino acids. Trimming cost V 3 bases and J 4 bases; bases outside gene matches: 5. Germline loops: CDR1 SGDLS, CDR2 YYNGEE. CDR3 residues: CASSESGQGAYNEQFF. CDR3 nucleotides: TGTGCCAGCAGCGAGTCGGGACAGGGGGCTTACAATGAGCAGTTCTTC.

The rearrangement joins TRBV5-4 to TRBJ2-7; TRBD1 matches at 9 bases. Looked up from germline, CDR1 is SGHNT and CDR2 is YYREEE (reference sequence). V trimming: 2 bases; J trimming: 0 bases; junction bases outside the gene matches: 6. This CDR3 is 16 amino acids long. The CDR3 DNA is TGTGCCAGCAGCTTCCCCGGGACAGGGCCCTCCTACGAGCAGTACTTC. Protein sequence: CASSFPGTGPSYEQYF.

The chain couples TRBV4-1 to TRBJ1-6; D might be TRBD1 (6 bases). The CDR3 has 14 residues. The V gene lost 0 bases and the J gene lost 8 bases, with 8 bases spanning the gap. The germline V gene has CDR1 MGHRA and CDR2 YSYEKL. For the CDR3, the DNA is TGCGCCAGCAGCCAAGAGCGACAGGATTCACCCCTCCACTTT. As protein: CASSQERQDSPLHF.

This chain joins TRBV7-9 and TRBJ1-4, with 9 bases lining up with TRBD1. This CDR3 spans 14 amino acids. The germline V gene has CDR1 SEHNR and CDR2 FQNEAQ (reference sequence). The ends lost 5 bases at V and 6 bases at J; junction bases unmatched: 4. This CDR3 reads CASSKGQGDEKLFF. CDR3 bases: TGTGCCAGCAGCAAGGGACAGGGTGATGAAAAACTGTTTTTT. Using reference TRBV7-9 and TRBJ1-4 for the parts outside the CDR3, the full variable domain is DTGVSQNPRHKITKRGQNVTFRCDPISEHNRLYWYRQTLGQGPEFLTYFQNEAQLEKSRLLSDRFSAERPKGSFSTLEIQRTEQGDSAMYLCASSKGQGDEKLFFGSGTQLSVL.

The V and J genes are TRBV29-1 and TRBJ2-1; a possible D gene is TRBD2 (6 bases). V was shortened by 7 bases and J by 10 bases, with 14 bases between the two germline ends. Germline V gene data show CDR1 as SQVTM and CDR2 as ANQGSEA. The CDR3 sequence is 11 residues long. CDR3 sequence reads: CSAETRYEQFF. CDR3 coding DNA: TGCAGCGCCGAGACTAGATACGAGCAGTTCTTC.

V is TRBV7-8 and J is TRBJ1-5; no firm D call. This CDR3 comprises 17 residues. Trimming cost V 5 bases and J 6 bases, with 23 bases left between them. Per germline, CDR1 SGHVS and CDR2 FQNEAQ. For the CDR3, the DNA is TGTGCCAGCAGCGGAGAGAGGAATGCAGAAGTGGGTCAGCCCCAGCATTTT. Its translation is CASSGERNAEVGQPQHF.

The rearrangement joins TRBV5-1 to TRBJ2-3; D might be TRBD2 (5 bases). With 4 bases removed from V and 0 bases from J, the gap between germline ends came to 15 bases. There are 16 residues in the CDR3. CDR1 SGHRS and CDR2 YFSETQ come from the germline V gene. The CDR3: CASSTGLVASTDTQYF. The CDR3 DNA follows: TGCGCCAGCAGCACCGGACTGGTCGCTAGCACAGATACGCAGTATTTT.

This rearrangement joins TRBV28 to TRBJ1-1, with D perhaps TRBD1 (6 bases). Germline V lookup: CDR1 MDHEN, CDR2 SYDVKM. The ends were cut back, 3 bases at V and 0 bases at J, with 11 bases in the middle. The CDR3 length is 15 residues. This CDR3 is CASSFGTTLNTEAFF. For the CDR3, the DNA is TGTGCCAGCAGTTTTGGGACAACTCTGAACACTGAAGCTTTCTTT. Drawing the rest from reference TRBV28 and TRBJ1-1, the complete variable domain is DVKVTQSSRYLVKRTGEKVFLECVQDMDHENMFWYRQDPGLGLRLIYFSYDVKMKEKGDIPEGYSVSREKKERFSLILESASTNQTSMYLCASSFGTTLNTEAFFGQGTRLTVV.

CDR3 in DNA: TGTGCCAGCAGTTACGGAGCCAACGAGCAGTACTTC. Translating gives CASSYGANEQYF. V and J are TRBV6-2 or TRBV6-3 and TRBJ2-7; D unresolved. Germline-derived CDR1 and CDR2 are MNHEY and SVGEGT. The CDR3 loop spans 12 amino acids. The V gene lost 2 bases and the J gene lost 5 bases, with 7 bases spanning the gap.

J is TRBJ1-6 and V is TRBV4-3; no reliable D call. CDR3 length: 15 residues. Germline lookup yields CDR1 LGHNA and CDR2 YSLEER. Trimming took 0 bases from V and 8 from J, leaving 11 bases between them. In DNA form, the CDR3 reads TGCGCCAGCAGCCAAGAGGTCGCGGAGTATTCACCCCTCCACTTT. As protein: CASSQEVAEYSPLHF.

V is TRBV5-8 and J is TRBJ2-1; D is perhaps TRBD1 (6 bases). This CDR3 has 14 residues. The germline V gene encodes CDR1 SGHTS and CDR2 YDEGEE. V gave up 3 bases and J gave up 8 bases, with 15 bases separating them. In DNA, the CDR3 is TGTGCCAGCAGCTCTCCACAGGGTCACCATGAGCAGTTCTTC. Translation: CASSSPQGHHEQFF.

The J gene is TRBJ1-6, the V gene TRBV4-3, with D possibly being TRBD1 (6 bases). Germline-derived CDR1 and CDR2 are LGHNA and YSLEER. V lost 4 bases and J lost 10, with 14 bases in between. The CDR3 is 14 amino acids. CDR3 DNA: TGCGCCAGCAGCCCAGCAGGGGCAAGGTCACCCCTCCACTTT. Amino acids: CASSPAGARSPLHF.

The CDR3 coding sequence is TGTGCCAGCAGCTTACGGGGGACGTTTGAAGCTTTCTTT. It translates to CASSLRGTFEAFF. The chain is built from TRBV3-1 (or the pseudogene TRBV3-2) and TRBJ1-1; D is possibly TRBD1 (5 bases). V gave up 5 bases and J gave up 7 bases, with 14 bases separating them. The CDR3 totals 13 residues. Germline V gene sequence: CDR1 LGHDT, CDR2 YNNKEL (reference sequence).

The rearrangement links TRBV10-3 to TRBJ2-3; 8 bases are shared with TRBD2. In germline, CDR1 is ENHRY, CDR2 SYGVKD. The CDR3 length is 14 residues. With 4 bases clipped from V and 4 bases from J, the junction kept 4 bases outside the gene matches. CDR3 protein: CAISASGGADTQYF. The DNA of the CDR3 is TGTGCCATCAGTGCAAGCGGGGGTGCAGATACGCAGTATTTT.

This clone has only a few counts. V and J are TRBV5-3 and TRBJ1-2; 8 bases align to TRBD1. TRBV5-3 is identified as an open reading frame with a role that is uncertain. The CDR3 runs 13 residues. Trimming took 5 bases from V and 5 from J; bases not matched to a gene: 5. CDR3: CARSSDRAYGYTF. In nucleotides, the CDR3 is TGTGCCAGAAGTTCGGACAGGGCATATGGCTACACCTTC.

For the CDR3, the DNA is TGTGCCAGCAGCCAAGAAACTCCTACCCAGCATTTT. Protein product: CASSQETPTQHF. The chain has TRBV14 and TRBJ1-5; D unclear. The CDR3 runs to 12 residues. Germline V gene data show CDR1 as SGHDN and CDR2 as FVKESK. V was shortened by 0 bases and J by 11 bases, with 8 bases between the two germline ends.

A note on this clone: Other DNA sequences in this specimen translate into the identical CDR3. J is TRBJ1-1 and V is TRBV5-4, with D maybe TRBD1 (5 bases). The V and J ends lost 2 bases and 2 bases respectively, with 7 bases between them. Germline lookup yields CDR1 SGHNT and CDR2 YYREEE (reference sequence). The CDR3 covers 13 residues. The CDR3 loop is CASSLDRNTEAFF. The CDR3 DNA sequence: TGTGCCAGCAGCTTAGACAGAAACACTGAAGCTTTCTTT. The full variable domain, in which reference TRBV5-4 and TRBJ1-1 provide the parts outside the CDR3, is ETGVTQSPTHLIKTRGQQVTLRCSSQSGHNTVSWYQQALGQGPQFIFQYYREEENGRGNFPPRFSGLQFPNYSSELNVNALELDDSALYLCASSLDRNTEAFFGQGTRLTVV.

As to this clone: The sample has other DNA sequences that encode this CDR3 too. The rearrangement links TRBV3-1 (or the pseudogene TRBV3-2) to TRBJ2-5; TRBD2 matches at 7 bases. J gave up 5 bases and V 4 bases, and 1 base lay outside the gene matches. The CDR3 is 12 amino acids. In germline, CDR1 is LGHDT, CDR2 YNNKEL (reference sequence). The CDR3 is CASSRGGETQYF. The CDR3 nucleotides read TGTGCCAGCAGCCGGGGGGGGGAGACCCAGTACTTC.

The V call is TRBV21-1, the J call TRBJ2-2; no DNA check was done on the table's D call, TRBD1. TRBV21-1 is designated a pseudogene. The CDR3 totals 16 residues. This chain's CDR3 is CASSKVEGANTGELFF. The CDR3 region has the DNA TGTGCCAGCAGCAAAGTTGAGGGGGCGAACACCGGGGAGCTGTTTTTT.

This clone was counted between two and nine times. The rearrangement uses TRBV30 and TRBJ1-2, with 11 bases lining up with TRBD1. The CDR3 loop spans 12 amino acids. The germline V gene encodes CDR1 GTSNPN and CDR2 SVGIG (reference sequence). The CDR3 reads CTGTGGNRGYTF. CDR3 nucleotides: TGTACTGGGACAGGGGGGAATCGGGGCTACACCTTC.

The chain is built from TRBV19 and TRBJ1-3; 8 bases map to TRBD1. V lost 6 bases, J lost 3 bases, and 10 bases stayed unmatched. Germline V gene sequence: CDR1 LNHDA, CDR2 SQIVND (reference sequence). This CDR3 has 16 amino acids. The CDR3 spells CASSTRQGKIGNTIYF. For the CDR3, the DNA is TGTGCCAGTAGCACCCGACAGGGGAAGATTGGAAACACCATATATTTT.

This clone has just one count. This chain links TRBV5-1 with TRBJ1-2; 8 bases match TRBD1. Germline-derived CDR1 and CDR2 are SGHRS and YFSETQ. The CDR3 covers 16 residues. The V and J ends lost 0 bases and 1 base, in that order; junction bases with no gene match: 5. The CDR3 bases are TGCGCCAGCAGCTTGGACGGACAGGGAGTTAACTATGGCTACACCTTC. Translation: CASSLDGQGVNYGYTF.

This chain uses TRBV7-3 with TRBJ2-1, with 8 positions matching TRBD1. CDR3 size: 14 residues. V trimming: 5 bases; J trimming: 3 bases; junction bases outside the gene matches: 3. Germline CDR1 and CDR2: SGHTA and FQGTGA. In DNA, the CDR3 is TGTGCCAGCAGCCCCACAGGGGGCTACAATGAGCAGTTCTTC. Translated: CASSPTGGYNEQFF. The full variable domain, rest sourced from reference TRBV7-3 and TRBJ2-1, is GAGVSQTPSNKVTEKGKYVELRCDPISGHTALYWYRQSLGQGPEFLIYFQGTGAADDSGLPNDRFFAVRPEGSVSTLKIQRTERGDSAVYLCASSPTGGYNEQFFGPGTRLTVL.

The CDR3 reads CASSDEELAGGPLAKNIQYF. The CDR3 DNA sequence: TGTGCCAGCAGTGATGAGGAGCTAGCGGGGGGGCCTTTGGCCAAAAACATTCAGTACTTC. The rearrangement links TRBV2 to TRBJ2-4; 12 bases are a match to TRBD2. Germline V gene sequence: CDR1 SNHLY, CDR2 FYNNEI. The CDR3 has 20 amino acids. Losses at the gene ends were 3 bases for V and 1 base for J; bases not matched to a gene: 13.

This clone occurred many times. The rearrangement uses TRBV6-2 or TRBV6-3 and TRBJ2-3; 9 bases match TRBD2. The CDR3 loop spans 16 amino acids. After removal of 2 bases from V and 3 bases from J, the junction contained 6 bases not matched to a gene. The germline gives CDR1 MNHEY, CDR2 SVGEGT. The CDR3 is CASSYDAGGPTDTQYF. CDR3 in DNA: TGTGCCAGCAGTTACGACGCGGGGGGGCCAACAGATACGCAGTATTTT.

The chain recombines TRBV27 with TRBJ2-5, with D perhaps matching TRBD2 (7 bases). V gave up 1 base and J gave up 6 bases, with 12 bases separating them. Germline V gives CDR1 MNHEY, CDR2 SMNVEV (reference sequence). This CDR3 has 14 amino acids. The CDR3: CASSLLGGGKTQYF. CDR3 DNA sequence: TGTGCCAGCAGTTTATTAGGGGGAGGGAAGACCCAGTACTTC.